The 12 T cell receptor beta chains below were found in one sample sequenced in a study of cytomegalovirus exposure and HLA in healthy donors. In the PCR, 60 Vbeta and 13 Jbeta primers were used. Using immunoSEQ multiplex PCR, the repertoire was profiled, and TCRdb retains in-frame clones only, with some absent. The table lists fewer than 110,000 clones, 82% of them singletons, with roughly 2.6% in the top ten. Sequencing was performed on PBMCs. The receptor source for this set is a man younger than 40 in good health and CMV-seropositive.

V usage is TRBV9 and J usage is TRBJ2-5; a possible D gene is TRBD1 (6 bases). In germline, CDR1 is SGDLS, CDR2 YYNGEE. CDR3 size: 16 residues. Trimming stripped 4 bases from V and 2 bases from J, with 18 bases between. In DNA form, the CDR3 reads TGTGCCAGCAGCCCGTCACAGGGAAGAGGGCAAGAGACCCAGTACTTC. This codes for CASSPSQGRGQETQYF.

V gene TRBV2 combines with J gene TRBJ2-7, with 16 bases identical to TRBD2. Germline CDR1 reads SNHLY; CDR2 reads FYNNEI. With V trimmed by 6 bases and J by 5 bases, 7 bases remained unmatched. The CDR3 contains 16 residues. The DNA for the CDR3 is TGTGCCAGCAGGGGACTAGCGGGGGGGCAAGACCACGAGCAGTACTTC. As protein: CASRGLAGGQDHEQYF.

This sequence joins TRBV28 and TRBJ2-3, with a possible D match to TRBD1 (6 bases). The germline V and J ends were trimmed by 8 bases and 2 bases, with 14 bases remaining between them. The CDR3 totals 14 residues. CDR1 and CDR2 (germline): MDHEN, SYDVKM. In nucleotides, the CDR3 is TGTGCCAGCTACGACAGGCCAGTCACAGATACGCAGTATTTT. The encoded protein is CASYDRPVTDTQYF.

The chain combines TRBV28 with TRBJ1-2; TRBD1 agrees at 8 bases. The V and J ends lost 7 bases and 8 bases, in that order; junction bases with no gene match: 12. Per germline, CDR1 MDHEN and CDR2 SYDVKM. The CDR3 is made up of 14 amino acids. CDR3 bases: TGTGCCAGCATTACCCCACAGGGGGAGGGCGGCTACACCTTC. Translated, it gives CASITPQGEGGYTF.

The J gene is TRBJ2-1, the V gene TRBV12-5; D possibly corresponds to TRBD2 (5 bases). CDR1 and CDR2 from the germline V gene are LGHNT and FRNRAP. V was cut by 7 bases and J by 11 bases, with 15 bases left in between. CDR3 length equals 12 residues. This chain's CDR3 is CASAMSGTKQFF. The CDR3 DNA follows: TGTGCTAGTGCTATGAGCGGAACGAAGCAGTTCTTC.

The chain uses TRBV19 and TRBJ2-3; 11 positions agree with TRBD2. There are 15 residues in the CDR3. Per germline, CDR1 LNHDA and CDR2 SQIVND (reference sequence). Trimming took 7 bases from V and 1 from J; bases not matched to a gene: 4. CDR3 bases: TGTGCCAGTACCACGACTAGCGGGGGCACAGATACGCAGTATTTT. It is translated as CASTTTSGGTDTQYF.

This chain links TRBV5-1 with TRBJ2-3, with TRBD2 matching 16 bases. J gave up 3 bases and V 3 bases, and 7 bases lay outside the gene matches. The CDR3 consists of 18 residues. The germline V gene has CDR1 SGHRS and CDR2 YFSETQ. The CDR3, as DNA: TGCGCCAGCAGCTCGTCCGGGACTAGCGGGGGGGCTACAGATACGCAGTATTTT. Protein: CASSSSGTSGGATDTQYF.

This clone was picked up one time. The J gene is TRBJ1-1, the V gene TRBV28; no firm D call. The V gene lost 3 bases and the J gene lost 8 bases, with 13 bases spanning the gap. This CDR3 comprises 13 residues. Looked up from germline, CDR1 is MDHEN and CDR2 is SYDVKM. The CDR3 nucleotides read TGTGCCAGCAGTTTGGGCCGGCTTGAGGAAGCTTTCTTT. Encoded protein: CASSLGRLEEAFF.

This clone appeared a single time. The CDR3 DNA follows: TGTGCCAGCAGAGCTTTTGCGGGGGGGCCGTCCGGGGAGCTGTTTTTT. Translated, it gives CASRAFAGGPSGELFF. The chain has TRBV2 and TRBJ2-2; 9 bases are shared with TRBD2. Per the germline V gene, CDR1 is SNHLY and CDR2 is FYNNEI. J was trimmed by 6 bases and V by 6 bases; bases with no gene match: 11. This CDR3 has 16 residues.

The chain is built from TRBV19 and TRBJ1-6; D ambiguous. The germline CDR1 and CDR2 sequences are LNHDA and SQIVND (reference sequence). V was pared by 5 bases and J by 9 bases, with 11 bases between. CDR3 size: 13 residues. The CDR3 nucleotides read TGTGCCAGTAGTCAGGCTTTGCTTTCACCCCTCCACTTT. Its protein is CASSQALLSPLHF.

The V and J genes are TRBV5-4 and TRBJ2-7, with 8 bases fitting TRBD2. The CDR3 covers 16 residues. V shed 6 bases, J shed 7 bases, and the junction held 18 bases outside the gene matches. Germline CDR1 SGHNT, CDR2 YYREEE (reference sequence). For the CDR3, the DNA is TGTGCCAGCACCATGTCAGCCAGGGGCCGCGGGGGGGAGCAGTACTTC. Its protein is CASTMSARGRGGEQYF.

The chain couples TRBV7-9 to TRBJ1-1; D gene ambiguous. With 0 bases removed from V and 2 bases from J, the gap between germline ends came to 7 bases. The V gene's germline CDR1 is SEHNR and CDR2 FQNEAQ (reference sequence). The CDR3 totals 14 residues. CDR3: CASSLATFNTEAFF. CDR3 DNA: TGTGCCAGCAGCTTAGCAACATTTAACACTGAAGCTTTCTTT.